The rows below give T cell receptor beta chains drawn from one sample of a study of T cell responses to AZD1222 COVID-19 vaccine. Assay used: immunoSEQ multiplex PCR; TCRdb lists only in-frame clones, some missing. Among about 150,000 clones listed, roughly nine tenths were seen once. The source was peripheral blood, collected 28 days after the second AZD1222 dose. The receptor source for this set is an adult who received the AZD1222 COVID-19 vaccine. Each CDR3 is given with its conserved first and last residue. Fields, in order: J gene, CDR3 length, D gene, V gene, clone size, CDR3 protein, CDR3 DNA. A D gene is named only where the DNA matches it firmly. A row's size may be missing; if present it is once, few, many or a size class.

J gene: TRBJ2-3; CDR3 length: 17; D gene: TRBD1; V gene: TRBV4-3; clone size: NA; CDR3 protein: CASSQDQGARAGDTQYF; CDR3 DNA: TGCGCCAGCAGCCAAGATCAGGGGGCTAGGGCCGGGGATACGCAGTATTTT
J gene: TRBJ2-1; CDR3 length: 14; D gene: TRBD2; V gene: TRBV2; clone size: NA; CDR3 protein: CASRRVAGVNEQFF; CDR3 DNA: TGTGCCAGCAGGAGGGTAGCGGGAGTAAATGAGCAGTTCTTC
J gene: TRBJ2-7; CDR3 length: 13; D gene: NA; V gene: TRBV6-2/TRBV6-3; clone size: few; CDR3 protein: CASSYSNGFEQYF; CDR3 DNA: TGTGCCAGCAGTTACTCGAATGGGTTCGAGCAGTACTTC
J gene: TRBJ1-4; CDR3 length: 16; D gene: NA; V gene: TRBV18; clone size: NA; CDR3 protein: CASSPIDGQSNEKLFF; CDR3 DNA: TGTGCCAGCTCACCCATTGACGGACAGAGTAATGAAAAACTGTTTTTT
J gene: TRBJ1-5; CDR3 length: 14; D gene: TRBD1; V gene: TRBV27; clone size: many; CDR3 protein: CASSRGADNQPQHF; CDR3 DNA: TGTGCCAGTAGCAGGGGGGCAGACAATCAGCCCCAGCATTTT
J gene: TRBJ2-1; CDR3 length: 15; D gene: NA; V gene: TRBV7-6; clone size: NA; CDR3 protein: CASSLAGVSYNEQFF; CDR3 DNA: TGTGCCAGCAGCTTAGCTGGGGTCTCCTACAATGAGCAGTTCTTC
J gene: TRBJ2-5; CDR3 length: 16; D gene: NA; V gene: TRBV11-3; clone size: NA; CDR3 protein: CASSLGERGPQETQYF; CDR3 DNA: TGTGCCAGCAGCTTAGGCGAACGGGGCCCCCAAGAGACCCAGTACTTC
J gene: TRBJ2-7; CDR3 length: 16; D gene: TRBD1; V gene: TRBV9; clone size: NA; CDR3 protein: CASSVVGQTFSGEQYF; CDR3 DNA: TGTGCCAGCAGCGTTGTGGGACAGACATTCTCGGGGGAGCAGTACTTC
J gene: TRBJ1-2; CDR3 length: 13; D gene: NA; V gene: TRBV5-1; clone size: NA; CDR3 protein: CASSLGQNYGYTF; CDR3 DNA: TGCGCCAGCAGCTTGGGACAGAACTATGGCTACACCTTC
J gene: TRBJ2-6; CDR3 length: 16; D gene: NA; V gene: TRBV5-4; clone size: NA; CDR3 protein: CASSLEVGSGANVLTF; CDR3 DNA: TGTGCCAGCAGCTTGGAGGTCGGTTCTGGGGCCAACGTCCTGACTTTC
J gene: TRBJ1-2; CDR3 length: 14; D gene: TRBD1; V gene: TRBV6-2/TRBV6-3; clone size: NA; CDR3 protein: CASSYSRGQYGYTF; CDR3 DNA: TGTGCCAGCAGTTACTCAAGGGGGCAATATGGCTACACCTTC
J gene: TRBJ2-1; CDR3 length: 15; D gene: NA; V gene: TRBV7-9; clone size: NA; CDR3 protein: CASSLRPPKGNEQFF; CDR3 DNA: TGTGCCAGCAGCTTACGACCCCCGAAGGGCAATGAGCAGTTCTTC
J gene: TRBJ1-1; CDR3 length: 14; D gene: NA; V gene: TRBV6-5; clone size: NA; CDR3 protein: CASSPVGMNTEAFF; CDR3 DNA: TGTGCCAGCAGTCCCGTCGGGATGAACACTGAAGCTTTCTTT
J gene: TRBJ2-7; CDR3 length: 16; D gene: TRBD1; V gene: TRBV5-6; clone size: NA; CDR3 protein: CASSLRVGTGGNEQYF; CDR3 DNA: TGTGCCAGCAGCTTGAGGGTTGGGACAGGGGGGAACGAGCAGTACTTC
J gene: TRBJ2-5; CDR3 length: 13; D gene: NA; V gene: TRBV7-3; clone size: NA; CDR3 protein: CASSLVSQETQYF; CDR3 DNA: TGTGCCAGCAGCTTAGTCAGCCAAGAGACCCAGTACTTC
J gene: TRBJ2-3; CDR3 length: 15; D gene: NA; V gene: TRBV7-2; clone size: NA; CDR3 protein: CASSSWTRATDTQYF; CDR3 DNA: TGTGCCAGCAGCTCCTGGACTCGAGCCACAGATACGCAGTATTTT
J gene: TRBJ1-3; CDR3 length: 17; D gene: TRBD1; V gene: TRBV5-1; clone size: once; CDR3 protein: CASSAGGTGGTGNTIYF; CDR3 DNA: TGCGCCAGCAGCGCTGGTGGGACAGGGGGAACTGGAAACACCATATATTTT
J gene: TRBJ2-1; CDR3 length: 13; D gene: NA; V gene: TRBV5-4; clone size: NA; CDR3 protein: CASSLSRNNEQFF; CDR3 DNA: TGTGCCAGCAGCTTGTCGCGAAACAATGAGCAGTTCTTC
J gene: TRBJ2-3; CDR3 length: 19; D gene: TRBD2; V gene: TRBV7-2; clone size: NA; CDR3 protein: CASSLAGTSGRRRTDTQYF; CDR3 DNA: TGTGCCAGCAGCTTAGCAGGGACTAGCGGAAGACGGCGGACAGATACGCAGTATTTT
J gene: TRBJ2-1; CDR3 length: 14; D gene: NA; V gene: TRBV7-2; clone size: few; CDR3 protein: CASSSGGPYNEQFF; CDR3 DNA: TGTGCCAGCAGCTCTGGAGGACCCTACAATGAGCAGTTCTTC
J gene: TRBJ1-4; CDR3 length: 14; D gene: NA; V gene: TRBV5-8; clone size: NA; CDR3 protein: CASSLRPAQEKLFF; CDR3 DNA: TGTGCCAGCAGCTTGAGGCCAGCCCAGGAAAAACTGTTTTTT
J gene: TRBJ1-3; CDR3 length: 12; D gene: NA; V gene: TRBV13; clone size: NA; CDR3 protein: CASSFSGNTIYF; CDR3 DNA: TGTGCCAGCAGCTTCTCTGGAAACACCATATATTTT
J gene: TRBJ1-2; CDR3 length: 13; D gene: NA; V gene: TRBV11-1; clone size: once; CDR3 protein: CASSLTENYGYTF; CDR3 DNA: TGTGCCAGCAGCTTAACAGAGAACTATGGCTACACCTTC
J gene: TRBJ2-1; CDR3 length: 11; D gene: NA; V gene: TRBV20-1; clone size: few; CDR3 protein: CSASQGYEQFF; CDR3 DNA: TGCAGTGCTAGCCAAGGCTATGAGCAGTTCTTC
J gene: TRBJ1-2; CDR3 length: 11; D gene: NA; V gene: TRBV7-9; clone size: few; CDR3 protein: CASSLAYGYTF; CDR3 DNA: TGTGCCAGCAGCTTGGCCTATGGCTACACCTTC
J gene: TRBJ1-1; CDR3 length: 14; D gene: NA; V gene: TRBV18; clone size: NA; CDR3 protein: CASSPQAPITEAFF; CDR3 DNA: TGTGCCAGCTCACCTCAGGCCCCGATAACTGAAGCTTTCTTT
J gene: TRBJ2-2; CDR3 length: 15; D gene: TRBD1; V gene: TRBV3-1/TRBV3-2; clone size: NA; CDR3 protein: CASSLQGASTGELFF; CDR3 DNA: TGTGCCAGCAGCCTACAGGGGGCAAGTACCGGGGAGCTGTTTTTT
J gene: TRBJ2-2; CDR3 length: 14; D gene: NA; V gene: TRBV9; clone size: once; CDR3 protein: CASSVGGNTGELFF; CDR3 DNA: TGTGCCAGCAGCGTAGGGGGGAACACCGGGGAGCTGTTTTTT